Below are 28 T cell receptor beta chains sequenced from a single sample in a study of neoadjuvant anti-PD-1 for oral cavity cancer. The repertoire was sequenced with immunoSEQ multiplex PCR; TCRdb's copy has only in-frame clones and lacks some. The sample holds tens of thousands of clones, 65% to 80% seen once. The sequenced sample was PBMCs, obtained before nivolumab (anti-PD-1) treatment. These receptors were collected from a person aged 35-79 years with oral cavity squamous cell carcinoma.

The chain uses TRBV10-1 and TRBJ2-7; D may match TRBD1 or TRBD2 (5 bases each). The germline V gene encodes CDR1 WNHNN and CDR2 SYGVQD (reference sequence). The V end lost 6 bases, the J end lost 2 bases, and 11 bases lay between the germline ends. This CDR3 has 13 amino acids. For the CDR3, the DNA is TGCGCCAGCAGCGACAGAGGGGCCTACGAGCAGTACTTC. It yields the protein CASSDRGAYEQYF.

This rearrangement joins TRBV14 to TRBJ1-3; TRBD1 agrees at 10 bases. The CDR3 contains 15 residues. V dropped 4 bases and J dropped 3; count of bases not matched to a gene: 3. Germline-derived CDR1 and CDR2 are SGHDN and FVKESK. CDR3 in amino acids: CASSPGQGFGNTIYF. The DNA for the CDR3 is TGTGCCAGCAGCCCGGGACAGGGGTTTGGAAACACCATATATTTT.

The chain joins TRBV9 to TRBJ2-1; D is undetermined. The CDR3 sequence is 15 residues long. The ends were cut back, 0 bases at V and 4 bases at J, with 11 bases in the middle. Germline CDR1 reads SGDLS; CDR2 reads YYNGEE. The CDR3, as DNA: TGTGCCAGCAGCGTAGAACCTACTCGGTACAATGAGCAGTTCTTC. This codes for CASSVEPTRYNEQFF.

A remark on this clone: The junction departs from germline at one end; a sequencing error may be responsible. V gene TRBV7-7 combines with J gene TRBJ1-3; 7 nucleotides line up with TRBD1. Looked up from germline, CDR1 is SSHAT and CDR2 is FNYEAQ (reference sequence). The CDR3 contains 15 residues. The CDR3 sequence is CASSAGTASGNTIYF. The CDR3 DNA reads as TGTGCTAGCAGCGCAGGGACAGCCTCTGGAAACACCATATATTTT.

The chain uses TRBV2 and TRBJ2-3; the D gene is possibly TRBD2 (6 bases). V shed 10 bases and J shed 2 bases, with 19 bases lying between them. This CDR3 is 15 amino acids long. Germline V gene lookup returns CDR1 SNHLY and CDR2 FYNNEI. CDR3 bases: TGTGCCACCAGCCTAACTGCGGGGCCCACAGATACGCAGTATTTT. This sequence encodes CATSLTAGPTDTQYF.

In DNA, the CDR3 is TGTGCCAGCAGCCCGGGACAGGGAGTATATGGCTACACCTTC. It specifies CASSPGQGVYGYTF. The genes are TRBV7-3 and TRBJ1-2; 9 nucleotides line up with TRBD1. The J segment lost 5 bases and the V segment lost 5 bases, leaving 6 bases of the junction unmatched. CDR3 length: 14 amino acids. Germline CDR1 is SGHTA and CDR2 is FQGTGA.

The V call is TRBV11-2, the J call TRBJ1-1; 10 bases fit TRBD1. With V trimmed by 1 base and J by 5 bases, 4 bases remained unmatched. Germline CDR1 SGHAT, CDR2 FQNNGV. The CDR3 length is 15 residues. This CDR3 reads CASSLGDRGGTEAFF. For the CDR3, the DNA is TGTGCCAGCAGCTTAGGGGACAGGGGAGGAACTGAAGCTTTCTTT.

V is TRBV5-1 and J is TRBJ2-1; tentatively, D is TRBD2 (6 bases). V was clipped by 5 bases and J by 0 bases, with 15 bases between them. Germline CDR1 is SGHRS and CDR2 is YFSETQ. The CDR3 length is 16 residues. CDR3 coding DNA: TGCGCCAGCAGAAACAAGGCGGGATACTCCTACAATGAGCAGTTCTTC. Its translation: CASRNKAGYSYNEQFF.

V and J are TRBV29-1 and TRBJ2-7, with a possible D match to TRBD2 (6 bases). V lost 2 bases and J lost 0, with 17 bases in between. This CDR3 is 16 amino acids long. Germline assignment: CDR1 SQVTM and CDR2 ANQGSEA. Here the CDR3 DNA reads TGCAGCGTTGAAAAGGGGTCGGCGGGGAACTCCTACGAGCAGTACTTC. This gives the protein CSVEKGSAGNSYEQYF.

The chain links TRBV5-1 to TRBJ1-2, with D possibly matching TRBD1 (5 bases). The CDR3 length is 13 residues. The V gene's germline CDR1 is SGHRS and CDR2 YFSETQ. Trimming took 1 base from V and 6 from J, leaving 10 bases between them. The CDR3 spells CASSLKGADGYTF. Written as DNA, the CDR3 is TGCGCCAGCAGCTTGAAAGGGGCAGATGGCTACACCTTC.

The chain couples TRBV6-1 to TRBJ1-5, with D uncertain. The CDR3 spans 13 residues. V lost 1 base and J lost 6, with 7 bases in between. The germline V gene has CDR1 MNHNS and CDR2 SASEGT. The CDR3 here is CASSEGQSQPQHF. The CDR3 bases are TGTGCCAGCAGTGAAGGGCAAAGTCAGCCCCAGCATTTT.

The chain carries TRBV7-6 and TRBJ2-7; 7 nucleotides match TRBD2. Germline CDR1 is SGHVS and CDR2 is FNYEAQ. The CDR3 sequence is 15 residues long. V lost 4 bases to trimming and J lost 4 bases; unmatched junction nucleotides: 10. The CDR3 loop reads CASSSGGGLVYEQYF. DNA for the CDR3: TGTGCCAGCAGCTCTGGGGGAGGGCTTGTATACGAGCAGTACTTC.

This sequence joins TRBV6-1 and TRBJ1-1; D is uncertain. Germline V gene data show CDR1 as MNHNS and CDR2 as SASEGT. The CDR3 totals 11 residues. V shed 11 bases and J shed 1 base, with 8 bases lying between them. The CDR3 region is CACVPNTEAFF. The CDR3, as DNA: TGTGCCTGTGTCCCGAACACTGAAGCTTTCTTT.

The V and J genes are TRBV7-6 and TRBJ2-1; 7 nucleotides align to TRBD2. The V and J ends lost 5 bases and 4 bases, in that order; junction bases with no gene match: 8. Germline V gives CDR1 SGHVS, CDR2 FNYEAQ. The CDR3 is 15 amino acids. The CDR3 protein is CASSQPGGGYNEQFF. The CDR3 region has the DNA TGTGCCAGCAGCCAACCGGGGGGAGGTTACAATGAGCAGTTCTTC.

The chain is built from TRBV19 and TRBJ1-2; 8 bases are shared with TRBD1. V lost 5 bases and J lost 4; bases outside the gene matches: 3. Germline assignment: CDR1 LNHDA and CDR2 SQIVND (reference sequence). This CDR3 spans 13 amino acids. This CDR3 is CASSEDRVYGYTF. CDR3 nucleotides: TGTGCCAGTAGTGAGGACAGGGTCTATGGCTACACCTTC.

This chain joins TRBV2 and TRBJ2-5; D might be TRBD2 (5 bases). The CDR3 extends over 14 amino acids. V lost 6 bases to trimming and J lost 2 bases, with 13 bases between them. The germline V gene encodes CDR1 SNHLY and CDR2 FYNNEI. For the CDR3, the DNA is TGTGCCAGCAGGAAGTCCAGCGGACAAGAGACCCAGTACTTC. Translating gives CASRKSSGQETQYF.

The genes are TRBV10-3 and TRBJ2-1; D gene uncertain. The CDR3 is 14 residues long. CDR1 and CDR2 (germline): ENHRY, SYGVKD. V was shortened by 2 bases and J by 1 base, with 6 bases between the two germline ends. The CDR3 region is CAISERASYNEQFF. DNA of the CDR3: TGTGCCATCAGTGAGAGGGCTTCCTACAATGAGCAGTTCTTC.

This chain connects TRBV4-1 to TRBJ1-1; 7 bases map to TRBD1. Per the germline V gene, CDR1 is MGHRA and CDR2 is YSYEKL. There are 15 residues in the CDR3. Trimming removed 3 bases from V and 1 base from J; junction bases left unmatched: 5. CDR3 amino acids: CASSQTGTENTEAFF. The CDR3 DNA reads as TGCGCCAGCAGCCAGACCGGGACAGAGAACACTGAAGCTTTCTTT.

The rearrangement uses TRBV15 and TRBJ2-1; 7 positions match TRBD2. Germline V gene lookup returns CDR1 LNHNV and CDR2 YYDKDF (reference sequence). J gave up 6 bases and V 8 bases, and 13 bases lay outside the gene matches. The CDR3 consists of 15 residues. CDR3 DNA sequence: TGTGCCACCTCCCCGGACACGGGGGGACCCAATGAGCAGTTCTTC. This sequence encodes CATSPDTGGPNEQFF.

The chain employs TRBV6-1 and TRBJ2-3; TRBD2 agrees at 8 bases. Trimming removed 5 bases from V and 4 bases from J; junction bases left unmatched: 8. This CDR3 spans 15 amino acids. Germline assignment: CDR1 MNHNS and CDR2 SASEGT. Here the CDR3 DNA reads TGTGCCAGCAGTCGTAGCGGGATCCGGTCAGATACGCAGTATTTT. Protein: CASSRSGIRSDTQYF.

This clone was seen only a few times. The chain has TRBV2 and TRBJ1-6, with unresolved D. This CDR3 has 18 amino acids. Germline loops: CDR1 SNHLY, CDR2 FYNNEI. Trimming cost V 1 base and J 0 bases, with 13 bases left between them. The CDR3 here is CASSEEALLSSYNSPLHF. The CDR3 DNA sequence: TGTGCCAGCAGTGAAGAGGCATTGTTAAGCTCCTATAATTCACCCCTCCACTTT.

A single count supports this clone. The chain couples TRBV7-9 to TRBJ1-6; D ambiguous. Germline loops: CDR1 SEHNR, CDR2 FQNEAQ (reference sequence). V dropped 1 base and J dropped 9 bases, with 10 bases sitting between them. The CDR3 has 14 amino acids. CDR3 nucleotides: TGTGCCAGCAGCTTAGAGGGAAGCGGTTCACCCCTCCACTTT. Protein product: CASSLEGSGSPLHF.

This chain connects TRBV28 to TRBJ1-2; weak D call: TRBD1 (5 bases). V lost 5 bases and J 4 bases, leaving 17 bases between the germline ends. The CDR3 consists of 15 residues. Looked up from germline, CDR1 is MDHEN and CDR2 is SYDVKM. CDR3 in DNA: TGTGCCAGCAGTCCGTCCCCCGACAGATCCTATGGCTACACCTTC. Translated: CASSPSPDRSYGYTF.

The chain joins TRBV5-1 to TRBJ2-7; 7 bases match TRBD2. Germline loops: CDR1 SGHRS, CDR2 YFSETQ. The CDR3 has 15 residues. The V gene end was trimmed by 5 bases and the J gene end by 0 bases; junction bases not matched to a gene: 8. The CDR3 DNA is TGCGCCAGCAGGCGTACTAGCGACAGCTCCTACGAGCAGTACTTC. Translating gives CASRRTSDSSYEQYF.

V usage is TRBV19 and J usage is TRBJ1-3, with D possibly being TRBD1 (5 bases). The CDR3 is 14 amino acids. Trimming removed 7 bases at V and 2 bases at J, with 12 bases between. Looked up from germline, CDR1 is LNHDA and CDR2 is SQIVND (reference sequence). The CDR3 DNA follows: TGTGCCAGTAAGGAGCAGGGAACTGGAAACACCATATATTTT. Protein sequence: CASKEQGTGNTIYF.

The genes are TRBV6-4 and TRBJ1-1; 8 bases map to TRBD1. With 5 bases clipped from V and 6 bases from J, the junction kept 20 bases outside the gene matches. CDR3 length equals 18 residues. Germline CDR1 is MRHNA and CDR2 is SNTAGT. The CDR3 protein is CASSPRGQGGGRGSEAFF. In DNA, the CDR3 is TGTGCCAGCAGTCCACGCGGACAGGGAGGCGGGCGCGGCTCTGAAGCTTTCTTT.

The chain uses TRBV30 and TRBJ2-7, with 8 bases that match TRBD1. The J segment lost 4 bases and the V segment lost 3 bases, leaving 11 bases of the junction unmatched. Germline CDR1 is GTSNPN and CDR2 is SVGIG (reference sequence). The CDR3 runs 15 residues. CDR3: CAWSLARTGNYEQYF. CDR3 DNA sequence: TGTGCCTGGAGCCTTGCCCGGACAGGGAATTACGAGCAGTACTTC.

Only one count was recorded for this clone. The chain recombines TRBV6-1 with TRBJ2-1, with TRBD2 matching over 10 bases. The CDR3 spans 16 residues. Losses at the gene ends were 2 bases for V and 5 bases for J; bases not matched to a gene: 6. In germline, CDR1 is MNHNS, CDR2 SASEGT. The CDR3 sequence is CASSERRLAGDNEQFF. The CDR3 DNA is TGTGCCAGCAGTGAAAGAAGACTAGCGGGCGACAATGAGCAGTTCTTC.